This TCR beta chain was observed in a study of T cells in Graves' hyperthyroidism and ophthalmopathy. Findings and limits, study-wide: In the analysis, a 13 V-J model separated ophthalmopathy from stable hyperthyroidism. Most expanded thyroid clonotypes above 0.001 also appeared in blood.

J lost 1 base, V lost 6 bases, and 4 bases had no gene match. This CDR3 region has 15 residues. Amplified regions were TCR beta CDR3 sequences from RNA transcripts. First-round RT-PCR with HTBI primers amplified the TCR CDR3 region. TCRdb reprocessed the multiplex PCR reads with MiXCR, giving one entry per CDR3 protein. The sample has about 350,000 distinct CDR3 sequences; approximately 19% are singletons. Remarks on this clonotype: Its antigen is as yet unknown. This clone may be a read error of a much larger clone one base away.

The chain uses TRBV12-3 or TRBV12-4 and TRBJ2-2; 8 nucleotides line up with TRBD1. The sequence was collected from a woman under 30 with Graves' hyperthyroidism. Source material: blood. The DNA for the CDR3 is TGTGCCAGCAGGTCCGGGACAGGGAACACCGGGGAGCTGTTTTTT. It specifies CASRSGTGNTGELFF.